This T cell receptor (beta chain) stems from a study of blood T cell repertoires in COVID-19. Overall study: The origin of the acute and convalescent COVID-19 samples was the United States, Italy and Spain. Sources were T cells, B-cell-depleted T cells, or PBMCs; the material itself was cDNA or gDNA.

Germline V gene sequence: CDR1 MNHEY, CDR2 SMNVEV (reference sequence). V was pared by 3 bases and J by 11 bases, with 20 bases between. This CDR3 contains 16 residues. Original handling: Nucleated cell counts were estimated from reference gene primer amplification. Produced via immunoSEQ multiplex PCR; TCRdb's table is partial and in-frame only. V, J and clone size are taken as reported in that table, and D and trimming were inferred from the DNA itself. The repertoire holds fewer than 250,000 clones, roughly 90% seen once, with 4% to 5.5% in the top ten. Sequenced: peripheral blood. The V gene is TRBV27, the J gene TRBJ1-6; TRBD1 is a possible D gene (5 bases). The TCR sequence derives from a woman in her 40s with acute or convalescent COVID-19. Here the CDR3 DNA reads TGTGCCAGCAGTTTGGACGTCGGACCCCTCAGGGCACCCCTCCACTTT. This sequence encodes CASSLDVGPLRAPLHF.